The rows below give T cell receptor beta chains drawn from one sample of a study of T cell responses to AZD1222 COVID-19 vaccine. Generated by immunoSEQ multiplex PCR, the TCRdb table keeps only in-frame clones and is missing some. The sample holds 120,000 or so clones, roughly nine tenths seen once. The sequences come from peripheral blood, collected on day 0 of AZD1222 vaccination. These TCRs come from an adult in good health. Both conserved end residues are part of each CDR3. Each record gives: V gene, J gene, clone size, D gene, CDR3 DNA, CDR3 protein. D genes are given only for firm matches. Size is stated for part of the rows, as once, few or many counts, or as a class when the clone is expanded.

v_call: TRBV7-9; j_call: TRBJ2-3; clone_size: .; d_call: .; cdr3_nt: TGTGCCAGCAGCTCGGGTTACCTGGATACGCAGTATTTT; cdr3_aa: CASSSGYLDTQYF
v_call: TRBV7-9; j_call: TRBJ1-1; clone_size: .; d_call: .; cdr3_nt: TGTGCCAGCAGCTTATTGGGCGGGGGTGTGACTGAAGCTTTCTTT; cdr3_aa: CASSLLGGGVTEAFF
v_call: TRBV3-1/TRBV3-2; j_call: TRBJ1-1; clone_size: .; d_call: .; cdr3_nt: TGTGCCAGCAGCCGGCTAATGGGGGCTGGTACTGAAGCTTTCTTT; cdr3_aa: CASSRLMGAGTEAFF
v_call: TRBV2; j_call: TRBJ1-5; clone_size: .; d_call: .; cdr3_nt: TGTGCCAGCAGTGAGACAGATAGCAATCAGCCCCAGCATTTT; cdr3_aa: CASSETDSNQPQHF
v_call: TRBV28; j_call: TRBJ1-4; clone_size: .; d_call: .; cdr3_nt: TGTGCCAGCAGTTTCGGACAGTATCTCGAAAAACTGTTTTTT; cdr3_aa: CASSFGQYLEKLFF
v_call: TRBV11-2; j_call: TRBJ2-7; clone_size: once; d_call: TRBD2; cdr3_nt: TGTGCCAGCAGGCGATTGGGCAGCGGGGGGAGGGCCTACGAGCAGTACTTC; cdr3_aa: CASRRLGSGGRAYEQYF
v_call: TRBV6-4; j_call: TRBJ1-2; clone_size: .; d_call: TRBD1; cdr3_nt: TGTGCCAGCAGTCCGACAGGGAACTATGGCTACACCTTC; cdr3_aa: CASSPTGNYGYTF
v_call: TRBV14; j_call: TRBJ1-3; clone_size: .; d_call: .; cdr3_nt: TGTGCCAGCAGCCAAGAGGGGCGGCTGAGTGGAAACACCATATATTTT; cdr3_aa: CASSQEGRLSGNTIYF
v_call: TRBV7-2; j_call: TRBJ1-1; clone_size: .; d_call: .; cdr3_nt: TGTGCCAGCAGCTTGAGGCAAAAGAACACTGAAGCTTTCTTT; cdr3_aa: CASSLRQKNTEAFF
v_call: TRBV6-5; j_call: TRBJ2-7; clone_size: once; d_call: .; cdr3_nt: TGTGCCAGCAGTCCCGGGGGCTCCTACGAGCAGTACTTC; cdr3_aa: CASSPGGSYEQYF
v_call: TRBV25-1; j_call: TRBJ2-2; clone_size: .; d_call: .; cdr3_nt: TGTGCCAGCAGTGGGACGGACTCCACCGGGGAGCTGTTTTTT; cdr3_aa: CASSGTDSTGELFF
v_call: TRBV7-2; j_call: TRBJ1-4; clone_size: .; d_call: .; cdr3_nt: TGTGCCAGCAGCTTAGGCGGGGTGGGGCGGGAAAAACTGTTTTTT; cdr3_aa: CASSLGGVGREKLFF
v_call: TRBV5-4; j_call: TRBJ2-1; clone_size: .; d_call: .; cdr3_nt: TGTGCCAGCAGCTTGGCAGGGGCGAACAATGAGCAGTTCTTC; cdr3_aa: CASSLAGANNEQFF
v_call: TRBV9; j_call: TRBJ1-6; clone_size: few; d_call: .; cdr3_nt: TGTGCCAGCAGCGCCCGGTCGGGTTCACCCCTCCACTTT; cdr3_aa: CASSARSGSPLHF
v_call: TRBV18; j_call: TRBJ1-3; clone_size: .; d_call: .; cdr3_nt: TGTGCCAGCTCACCATCGGACCTCTCTGGAAACACCATATATTTT; cdr3_aa: CASSPSDLSGNTIYF
v_call: TRBV3-1/TRBV3-2; j_call: TRBJ1-5; clone_size: .; d_call: .; cdr3_nt: TGTGCCAGCAGCCAAATGGTCAGGGGAAGGAACAATCAGCCCCAGCATTTT; cdr3_aa: CASSQMVRGRNNQPQHF
v_call: TRBV29-1; j_call: TRBJ2-7; clone_size: .; d_call: TRBD1; cdr3_nt: TGCAGCGTCGCTACGGGACAGGGGTACGAGCAGTACTTC; cdr3_aa: CSVATGQGYEQYF
v_call: TRBV2; j_call: TRBJ1-5; clone_size: once; d_call: .; cdr3_nt: TGTGCCAGCAGTGAATGGGAAGCAAAGTGGAATCAGCCCCAGCATTTT; cdr3_aa: CASSEWEAKWNQPQHF
v_call: TRBV4-1; j_call: TRBJ2-7; clone_size: .; d_call: .; cdr3_nt: TGCGCCAGCAGCCATACTAGTGATGGTTACGAGCAGTACTTC; cdr3_aa: CASSHTSDGYEQYF
v_call: TRBV5-1; j_call: TRBJ2-3; clone_size: .; d_call: TRBD1; cdr3_nt: TGCGCCAGCAGCTTGCCCCAGACAGGGGTGAGCACAGATACGCAGTATTTT; cdr3_aa: CASSLPQTGVSTDTQYF
v_call: TRBV5-1; j_call: TRBJ2-5; clone_size: once; d_call: .; cdr3_nt: TGCGCCAGCAGCCCGGATGGGGGTATGGGTACGGAGACCCAGTACTTC; cdr3_aa: CASSPDGGMGTETQYF
v_call: TRBV5-4; j_call: TRBJ1-2; clone_size: .; d_call: .; cdr3_nt: TGTGCCAGCAGCTCAGCGACACGGGGTGGCTACACCTTC; cdr3_aa: CASSSATRGGYTF
v_call: TRBV20-1; j_call: TRBJ1-1; clone_size: .; d_call: .; cdr3_nt: TGCAGTGCCAAGAGAAGGGAAGCTTTCTTT; cdr3_aa: CSAKRREAFF
v_call: TRBV6-5; j_call: TRBJ1-1; clone_size: .; d_call: .; cdr3_nt: TGTGCCAGCAGTTACGGGGTTGGGGACACTGAAGCTTTCTTT; cdr3_aa: CASSYGVGDTEAFF
v_call: TRBV27; j_call: TRBJ2-1; clone_size: .; d_call: .; cdr3_nt: TGTGCCAGCAGTCCCCGACAGGCGACTACCTACAATGAGCAGTTCTTC; cdr3_aa: CASSPRQATTYNEQFF
v_call: TRBV6-2/TRBV6-3; j_call: TRBJ2-1; clone_size: .; d_call: TRBD1; cdr3_nt: TGTGCCAGCAGTTACTCCGAGACAGGGTTCAAGAATGAGCAGTTCTTC; cdr3_aa: CASSYSETGFKNEQFF
v_call: TRBV18; j_call: TRBJ1-2; clone_size: once; d_call: .; cdr3_nt: TGTGCCAGCTCATGGGCAGCTAACTATGGCTACACCTTC; cdr3_aa: CASSWAANYGYTF
v_call: TRBV3-1/TRBV3-2; j_call: TRBJ2-7; clone_size: .; d_call: .; cdr3_nt: TGTGCCAGCAGCCGGGCGGTCCTGTACGAGCAGTACTTC; cdr3_aa: CASSRAVLYEQYF
v_call: TRBV6-2/TRBV6-3; j_call: TRBJ2-5; clone_size: .; d_call: TRBD2; cdr3_nt: TGTGCCAGCAGTTACCTAGCGGGGGCGGTCGGGACCCAGTACTTC; cdr3_aa: CASSYLAGAVGTQYF
v_call: TRBV20-1; j_call: TRBJ2-1; clone_size: .; d_call: .; cdr3_nt: TGCAGTGCTAGTACTGGGATCTACAATGAGCAGTTCTTC; cdr3_aa: CSASTGIYNEQFF
v_call: TRBV7-9; j_call: TRBJ1-4; clone_size: .; d_call: TRBD1; cdr3_nt: TGTGCCAGCAGGGGGACAGGGGTTGGCGAAAAACTGTTTTTT; cdr3_aa: CASRGTGVGEKLFF
v_call: TRBV11-2; j_call: TRBJ1-6; clone_size: .; d_call: TRBD1; cdr3_nt: TGTGCCAGCAGCTCCCCGAGACAGGGGGCCTATTCACCCCTCCACTTT; cdr3_aa: CASSSPRQGAYSPLHF
v_call: TRBV5-5; j_call: TRBJ1-2; clone_size: .; d_call: .; cdr3_nt: TGTGCCAGCAGCTTGGGCGTCACCGCGGACTATGGCTACACCTTC; cdr3_aa: CASSLGVTADYGYTF
v_call: TRBV12-3/TRBV12-4; j_call: TRBJ2-7; clone_size: .; d_call: .; cdr3_nt: TGTGCCAGCAGTCGGGCCTCCTACGAGCAGTACTTC; cdr3_aa: CASSRASYEQYF
v_call: TRBV5-1; j_call: TRBJ1-2; clone_size: .; d_call: TRBD1; cdr3_nt: TGCGCCAGCAGCTTGGAGGGGGGACAGAGATATGGCTACACCTTC; cdr3_aa: CASSLEGGQRYGYTF
v_call: TRBV7-2; j_call: TRBJ2-5; clone_size: .; d_call: TRBD1; cdr3_nt: TGTGCCAGCAGCTTAGATAGGGGGCCGGGAGAGACCCAGTACTTC; cdr3_aa: CASSLDRGPGETQYF
v_call: TRBV7-8; j_call: TRBJ1-1; clone_size: .; d_call: .; cdr3_nt: TGTGCCAGCAGCTTATGGGACGACGGGGATAAGAACACTGAAGCTTTCTTT; cdr3_aa: CASSLWDDGDKNTEAFF
v_call: TRBV28; j_call: TRBJ1-6; clone_size: .; d_call: .; cdr3_nt: TGTGCCAGCAGTTTAGAGCCAGGATATAATTCACCCCTCCACTTT; cdr3_aa: CASSLEPGYNSPLHF
v_call: TRBV27; j_call: TRBJ1-5; clone_size: .; d_call: .; cdr3_nt: TGTGCCAGCAGTATGACCGGGACTGAAATCAATCAGCCCCAGCATTTT; cdr3_aa: CASSMTGTEINQPQHF
v_call: TRBV19; j_call: TRBJ1-5; clone_size: .; d_call: .; cdr3_nt: TGTGCCAGTAGTATAGGCAGGGTTGGTCAGCCCCAGCATTTT; cdr3_aa: CASSIGRVGQPQHF
v_call: TRBV7-8; j_call: TRBJ2-2; clone_size: .; d_call: TRBD2; cdr3_nt: TGTGCCAGCAGCCGGGGGGGGTACACCGGGGAGCTGTTTTTT; cdr3_aa: CASSRGGYTGELFF
v_call: TRBV6-5; j_call: TRBJ1-5; clone_size: few; d_call: TRBD1; cdr3_nt: TGTGCCACTTCGGACAGGCCTAGCAATCAGCCCCAGCATTTT; cdr3_aa: CATSDRPSNQPQHF
v_call: TRBV7-8; j_call: TRBJ1-2; clone_size: .; d_call: .; cdr3_nt: TGTGCCAGCAGCTTAGGGAGGGTAGACTATGGCTACACCTTC; cdr3_aa: CASSLGRVDYGYTF
v_call: TRBV4-3; j_call: TRBJ1-5; clone_size: .; d_call: .; cdr3_nt: TGCGCCAGCAGCCAAGATGTAGCAGGGGCGGGCAATCAGCCCCAGCATTTT; cdr3_aa: CASSQDVAGAGNQPQHF
v_call: TRBV5-1; j_call: TRBJ2-6; clone_size: .; d_call: .; cdr3_nt: TGCGCCAGCAGCTTTGGCGGGGGCGCCTCTGGGGCCAACGTCCTGACTTTC; cdr3_aa: CASSFGGGASGANVLTF
v_call: TRBV10-3; j_call: TRBJ2-2; clone_size: .; d_call: .; cdr3_nt: TGTGCCATCAGTGAGGTCAAGAACACCGGGGAGCTGTTTTTT; cdr3_aa: CAISEVKNTGELFF
v_call: TRBV30; j_call: TRBJ1-1; clone_size: .; d_call: .; cdr3_nt: TGTGCCTGGAGTGGTTATGACTCTGAAGCTTTCTTT; cdr3_aa: CAWSGYDSEAFF
v_call: TRBV10-3; j_call: TRBJ2-3; clone_size: once; d_call: .; cdr3_nt: TGTGCCATCAGTAAGCAGGAAGGAACAGATACGCAGTATTTT; cdr3_aa: CAISKQEGTDTQYF
v_call: TRBV30; j_call: TRBJ2-7; clone_size: few; d_call: TRBD2; cdr3_nt: TGTGCCTGGACTCCTGGGACTAGCGGTTCCTACGAGCAGTACTTC; cdr3_aa: CAWTPGTSGSYEQYF
v_call: TRBV25-1; j_call: TRBJ2-7; clone_size: .; d_call: .; cdr3_nt: TGTGCCAGCAGTGAGGAGCAGGGCAACTCCTACGAGCAGTACTTC; cdr3_aa: CASSEEQGNSYEQYF
v_call: TRBV6-1; j_call: TRBJ1-1; clone_size: .; d_call: .; cdr3_nt: TGTGCCAGCAGTGAGAGGGGAGACAGCGCTTTCTTT; cdr3_aa: CASSERGDSAFF